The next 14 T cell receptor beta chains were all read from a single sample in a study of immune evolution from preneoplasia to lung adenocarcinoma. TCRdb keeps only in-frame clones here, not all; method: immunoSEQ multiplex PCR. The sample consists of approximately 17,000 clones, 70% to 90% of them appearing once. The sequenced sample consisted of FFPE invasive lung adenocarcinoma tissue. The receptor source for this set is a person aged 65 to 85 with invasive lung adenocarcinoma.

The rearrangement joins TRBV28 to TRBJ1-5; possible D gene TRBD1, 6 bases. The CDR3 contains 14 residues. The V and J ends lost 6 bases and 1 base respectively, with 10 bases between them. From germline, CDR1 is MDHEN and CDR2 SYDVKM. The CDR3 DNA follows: TGTGCCAGCAGACAGGGAGGAAGCAATCAGCCCCAGCATTTT. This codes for CASRQGGSNQPQHF.

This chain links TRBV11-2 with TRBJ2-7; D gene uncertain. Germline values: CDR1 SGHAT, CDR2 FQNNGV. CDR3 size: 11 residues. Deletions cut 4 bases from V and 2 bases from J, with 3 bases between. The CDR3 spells CASSSAYEQYF. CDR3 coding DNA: TGTGCCAGCAGCTCCGCCTACGAGCAGTACTTC. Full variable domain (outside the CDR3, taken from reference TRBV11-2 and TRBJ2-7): EAGVAQSPRYKIIEKRQSVAFWCNPISGHATLYWYQQILGQGPKLLIQFQNNGVVDDSQLPKDRFSAERLKGVDSTLKIQPAKLEDSAVYLCASSSAYEQYFGPGTRLTVT.

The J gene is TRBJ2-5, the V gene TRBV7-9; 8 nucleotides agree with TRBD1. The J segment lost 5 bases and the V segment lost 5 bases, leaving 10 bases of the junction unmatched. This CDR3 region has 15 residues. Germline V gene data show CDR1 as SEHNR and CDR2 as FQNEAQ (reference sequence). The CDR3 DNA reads TGTGCCAGCAGCCCGTGGACAGGGTGGGGCGAGACCCAGTACTTC. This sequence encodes CASSPWTGWGETQYF.

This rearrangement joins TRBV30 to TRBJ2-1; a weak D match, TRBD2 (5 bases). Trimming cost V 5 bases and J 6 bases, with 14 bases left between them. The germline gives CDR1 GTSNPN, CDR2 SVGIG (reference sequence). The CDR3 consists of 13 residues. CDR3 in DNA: TGTGCCTGGGACCGGGCCGGAGGCAATGAGCAGTTCTTC. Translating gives CAWDRAGGNEQFF.

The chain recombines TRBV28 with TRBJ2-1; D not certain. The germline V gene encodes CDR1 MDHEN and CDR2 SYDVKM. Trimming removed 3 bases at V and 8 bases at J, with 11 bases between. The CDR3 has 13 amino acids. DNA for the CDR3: TGTGCCAGCAGTTTCTTAAATAGGGATGAGCAGTTCTTC. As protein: CASSFLNRDEQFF. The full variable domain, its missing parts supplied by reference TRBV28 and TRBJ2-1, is DVKVTQSSRYLVKRTGEKVFLECVQDMDHENMFWYRQDPGLGLRLIYFSYDVKMKEKGDIPEGYSVSREKKERFSLILESASTNQTSMYLCASSFLNRDEQFFGPGTRLTVL.

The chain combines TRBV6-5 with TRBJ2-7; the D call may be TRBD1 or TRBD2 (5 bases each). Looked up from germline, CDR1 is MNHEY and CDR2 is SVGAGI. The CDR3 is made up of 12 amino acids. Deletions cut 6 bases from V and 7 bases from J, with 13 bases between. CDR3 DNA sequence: TGTGCCAGCAGGGGGGTAGGGAAGGAGCAGTACTTC. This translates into CASRGVGKEQYF.

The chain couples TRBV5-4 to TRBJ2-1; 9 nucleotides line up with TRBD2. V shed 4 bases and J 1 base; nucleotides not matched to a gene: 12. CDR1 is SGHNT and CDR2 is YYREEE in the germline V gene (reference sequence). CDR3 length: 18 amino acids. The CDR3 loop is CASSRGLAGLGSYNEQFF. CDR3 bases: TGTGCCAGCAGCAGGGGGCTAGCGGGGCTAGGGTCCTACAATGAGCAGTTCTTC. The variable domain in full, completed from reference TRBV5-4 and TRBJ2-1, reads ETGVTQSPTHLIKTRGQQVTLRCSSQSGHNTVSWYQQALGQGPQFIFQYYREEENGRGNFPPRFSGLQFPNYSSELNVNALELDDSALYLCASSRGLAGLGSYNEQFFGPGTRLTVL.

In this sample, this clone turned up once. CDR3 nucleotide sequence: TGCAGCGTGCTAAAGGGACTAGCGGGAAGCTATGAGCAGTTCTTC. Translation gives CSVLKGLAGSYEQFF. The chain links TRBV29-1 to TRBJ2-1, with 13 bases matching TRBD2. J lost 8 bases, V lost 6 bases, and 10 bases had no gene match. The germline CDR1 and CDR2 sequences are SQVTM and ANQGSEA. This CDR3 region has 15 residues.

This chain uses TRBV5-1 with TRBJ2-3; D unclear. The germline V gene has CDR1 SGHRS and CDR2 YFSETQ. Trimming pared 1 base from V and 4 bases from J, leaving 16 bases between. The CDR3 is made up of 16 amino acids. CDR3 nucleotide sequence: TGCGCCAGCAGCTTGCGGCCACGAGTTGGGGCAGATACGCAGTATTTT. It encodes CASSLRPRVGADTQYF.

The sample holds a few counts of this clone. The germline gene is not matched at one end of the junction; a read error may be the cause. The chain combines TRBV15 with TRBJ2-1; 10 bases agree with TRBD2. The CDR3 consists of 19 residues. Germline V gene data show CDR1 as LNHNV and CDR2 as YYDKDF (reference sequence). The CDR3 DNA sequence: TGTGCCACCAGCACCCCCGAGGGGAGCGGGGGGGCCTCCCACAATGAGCAGTTCTTC. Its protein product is CATSTPEGSGGASHNEQFF.

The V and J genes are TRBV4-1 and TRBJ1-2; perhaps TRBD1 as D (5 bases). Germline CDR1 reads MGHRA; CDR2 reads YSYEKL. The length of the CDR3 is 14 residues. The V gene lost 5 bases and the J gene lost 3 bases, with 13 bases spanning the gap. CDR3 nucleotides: TGCGCCAGCAGCTGGGGCAGGGAGGACTATGGCTACACCTTC. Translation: CASSWGREDYGYTF.

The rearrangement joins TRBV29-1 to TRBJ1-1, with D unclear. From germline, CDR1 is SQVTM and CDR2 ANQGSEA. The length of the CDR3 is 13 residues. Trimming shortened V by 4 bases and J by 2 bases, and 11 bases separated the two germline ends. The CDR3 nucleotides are TGCAGCGTTGCACCGGACGGTAACACTGAAGCTTTCTTT. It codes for CSVAPDGNTEAFF.

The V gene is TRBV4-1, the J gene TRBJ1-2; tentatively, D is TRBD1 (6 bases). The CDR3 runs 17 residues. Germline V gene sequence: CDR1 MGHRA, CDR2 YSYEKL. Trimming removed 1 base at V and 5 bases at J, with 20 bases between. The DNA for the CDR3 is TGCGCCAGCAGCCAAGGCGGGGGGGGCAGACACCTATATGGCTACACCTTC. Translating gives CASSQGGGGRHLYGYTF.

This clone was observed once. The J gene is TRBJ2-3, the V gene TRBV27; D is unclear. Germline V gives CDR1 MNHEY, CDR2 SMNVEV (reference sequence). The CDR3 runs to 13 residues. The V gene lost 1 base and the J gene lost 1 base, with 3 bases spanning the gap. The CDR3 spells CASSLWGTDTQYF. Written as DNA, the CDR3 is TGTGCCAGCAGTTTATGGGGCACAGATACGCAGTATTTT.